In its sample, the clone carrying this T cell receptor (beta chain) was seen a few times. Its antigen is unknown. TCRdb reanalysed the 5' RACE reads using MiXCR and keeps one entry per CDR3 protein. The data show hundreds of thousands of distinct CDR3 sequences, roughly 8% seen once. The sample is drawn from a study of identical twins. Study-wide results and limits: Researchers reported excess low generation probability among twin-shared out-of-frame alpha sequences. While abundant cord blood beta clonotypes carried fewer insertions, memory repertoires showed no such pattern.

This CDR3 comprises 16 residues. Germline values: CDR1 SEHNR, CDR2 FQNEAQ (reference sequence). V lost 1 base, J lost 0 bases, and 13 bases lay in between. The data were also submitted as part of a second study, on yellow fever vaccine responses in identical twins.

The chain couples TRBV7-9 to TRBJ2-7, with D perhaps TRBD1 (6 bases). This TCR came from a woman between 18 and 30 years old in good health. The sequencing input was PBMCs. CDR3 nucleotide sequence: TGTGCCAGCAGCTTAGGGCTGCAGGGGAGCTCCTACGAGCAGTACTTC. Encoded protein: CASSLGLQGSSYEQYF.